This note documents a single TCR beta chain sequence. The antigen remains undetermined. The entry originates in a study of T cells after posttransplantation cyclophosphamide. Study-level points and caveats: Later post-transplant blood repertoires were often dominated by donor CD8+ memory clones. Recipient CMV seropositivity and CMV reactivation strongly tracked TRB clonality.

The method was immunoSEQ multiplex PCR; TCRdb's version includes in-frame clones alone and lacks a portion of them. The data hold 45,000 to 60,000 clones, with about 91% observed a single time. Sequenced sample: PBMCs. The clonotype was recovered from a woman between 50 and 59 years old in good health and a related stem cell transplant donor.

This CDR3 is CASSRLAGGGEQFF. The CDR3 DNA reads TGTGCCAGCAGCCGACTAGCGGGAGGGGGTGAGCAGTTCTTC. The chain employs TRBV28 and TRBJ2-1, with TRBD2 matching over 14 bases. The CDR3 consists of 14 residues. With 6 bases clipped from V and 9 bases from J, the junction kept 4 bases outside the gene matches. From germline, CDR1 is MDHEN and CDR2 SYDVKM.